Sequencing of this T cell receptor beta chain was carried out in a study of blood T cells in healthy people across ages. V lost 1 base to trimming and J lost 2 bases, with 12 bases between them. The CDR3 covers 15 residues. The germline V gene has CDR1 LGHNA and CDR2 YSLEER. PCR was performed a second time for about 6 to 11 cycles using a sample-barcoded 5' primer and a J-beta primer mix. TCRdb re-called the 5' RACE reads with MiXCR, one entry per CDR3 protein. The sample records 900,000 to 950,000 distinct CDR3 sequences, around 29% being singletons. These data were likewise used in another study, on T cells of mothers and their children.

This TCR derives from a woman in her forties in good health. The specimen was blood. The rearrangement uses TRBV4-3 and TRBJ2-7, with D perhaps TRBD1 (5 bases). The CDR3, as DNA: TGCGCCAGCAGCCAAGCTGCGACAGCAGCCTACGAGCAGTACTTC. This sequence encodes CASSQAATAAYEQYF.